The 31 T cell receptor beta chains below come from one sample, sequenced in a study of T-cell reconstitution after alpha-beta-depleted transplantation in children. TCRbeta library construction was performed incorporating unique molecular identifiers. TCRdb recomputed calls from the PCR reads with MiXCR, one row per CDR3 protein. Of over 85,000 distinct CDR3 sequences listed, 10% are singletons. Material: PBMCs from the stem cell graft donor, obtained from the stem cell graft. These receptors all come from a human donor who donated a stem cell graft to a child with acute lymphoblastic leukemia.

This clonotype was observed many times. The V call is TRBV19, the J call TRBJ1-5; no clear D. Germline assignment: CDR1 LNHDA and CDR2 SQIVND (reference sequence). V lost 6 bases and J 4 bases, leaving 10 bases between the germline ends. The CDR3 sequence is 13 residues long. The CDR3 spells CASRRDRNQPQHF. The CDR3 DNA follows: TGTGCCAGTAGGAGGGATCGAAATCAGCCCCAGCATTTT.

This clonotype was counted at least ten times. Here the CDR3 reads CASSKEPTGGAWTGELFF. The CDR3 DNA is TGTGCCAGCAGCAAAGAACCCACAGGGGGCGCTTGGACCGGGGAGCTGTTTTTT. The gene calls are TRBV9 and TRBJ2-2, with TRBD1 matching over 9 bases. CDR3 size: 18 residues. The V and J ends lost 4 bases and 5 bases, in that order; junction bases with no gene match: 15. Germline V gene data show CDR1 as SGDLS and CDR2 as YYNGEE.

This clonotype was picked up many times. CDR3 bases: TGTGCCAGCAGTTACCCAGAGCCCCCGTATGAAGCTTTCTTT. Protein: CASSYPEPPYEAFF. The V gene is TRBV12-3 or TRBV12-4, the J gene TRBJ1-1; D uncertain. The CDR3 totals 14 residues. V was pared by 4 bases and J by 7 bases, with 16 bases between.

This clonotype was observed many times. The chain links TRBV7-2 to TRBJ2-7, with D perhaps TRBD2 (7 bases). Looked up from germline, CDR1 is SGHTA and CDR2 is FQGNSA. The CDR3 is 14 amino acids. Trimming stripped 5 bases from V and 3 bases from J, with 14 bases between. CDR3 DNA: TGTGCCAGCAGCCTCTGGGGGGGCGACTACGAGCAGTACTTC. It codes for CASSLWGGDYEQYF.

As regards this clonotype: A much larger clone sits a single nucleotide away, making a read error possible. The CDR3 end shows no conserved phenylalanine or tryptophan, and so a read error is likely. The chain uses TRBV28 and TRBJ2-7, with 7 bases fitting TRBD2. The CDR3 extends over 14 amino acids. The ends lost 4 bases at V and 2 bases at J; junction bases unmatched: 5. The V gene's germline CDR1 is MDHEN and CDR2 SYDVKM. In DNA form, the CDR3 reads TGTGCCAGCAGTTCCCCTAGCGGAACCTACGAGCAGTACCTC. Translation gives CASSSPSGTYEQYL.

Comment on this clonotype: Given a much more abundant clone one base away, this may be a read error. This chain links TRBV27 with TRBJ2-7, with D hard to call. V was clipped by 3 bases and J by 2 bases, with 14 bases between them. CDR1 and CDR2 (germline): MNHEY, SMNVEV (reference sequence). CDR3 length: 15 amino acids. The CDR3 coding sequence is TGTGCCAGCAGTTTGTTGGGCGGCTCTCCCTACGAGCAGTACTTC. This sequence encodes CASSLLGGSPYEQYF.

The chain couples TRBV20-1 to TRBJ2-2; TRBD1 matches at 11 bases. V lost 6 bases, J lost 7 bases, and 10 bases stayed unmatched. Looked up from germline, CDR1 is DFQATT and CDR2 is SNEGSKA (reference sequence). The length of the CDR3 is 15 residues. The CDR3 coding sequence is TGCAGTGCCGAACGGACAGGGGGCGCAGTCGGGGAGCTGTTTTTT. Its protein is CSAERTGGAVGELFF.

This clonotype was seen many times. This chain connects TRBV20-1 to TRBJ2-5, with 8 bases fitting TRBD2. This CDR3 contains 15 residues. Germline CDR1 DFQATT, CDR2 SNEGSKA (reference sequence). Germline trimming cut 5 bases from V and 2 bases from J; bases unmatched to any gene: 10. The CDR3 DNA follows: TGCAGTGCTCCCCCGTCCAGCGGGAGACAAGAGACCCAGTACTTC. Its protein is CSAPPSSGRQETQYF.

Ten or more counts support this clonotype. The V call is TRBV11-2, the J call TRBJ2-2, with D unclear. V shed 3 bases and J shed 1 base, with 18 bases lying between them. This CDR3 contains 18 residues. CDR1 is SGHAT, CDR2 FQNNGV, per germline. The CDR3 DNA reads TGTGCCAGCAGCTTGGGAACCATCTCCCTTGGGAACACCGGGGAGCTGTTTTTT. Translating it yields CASSLGTISLGNTGELFF.

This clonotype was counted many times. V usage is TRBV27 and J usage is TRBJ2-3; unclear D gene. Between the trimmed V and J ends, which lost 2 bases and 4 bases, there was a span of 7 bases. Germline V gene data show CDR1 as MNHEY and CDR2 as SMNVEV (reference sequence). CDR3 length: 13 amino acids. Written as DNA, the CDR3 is TGTGCCAGCAGTTTAGACCTATCAGATACGCAGTATTTT. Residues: CASSLDLSDTQYF.

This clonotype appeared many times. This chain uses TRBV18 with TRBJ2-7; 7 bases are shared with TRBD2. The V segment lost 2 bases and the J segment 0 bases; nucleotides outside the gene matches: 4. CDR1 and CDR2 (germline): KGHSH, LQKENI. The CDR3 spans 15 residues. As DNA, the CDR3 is TGTGCCAGCTCACCATCCGGGACTAACTCCTACGAGCAGTACTTC. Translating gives CASSPSGTNSYEQYF.

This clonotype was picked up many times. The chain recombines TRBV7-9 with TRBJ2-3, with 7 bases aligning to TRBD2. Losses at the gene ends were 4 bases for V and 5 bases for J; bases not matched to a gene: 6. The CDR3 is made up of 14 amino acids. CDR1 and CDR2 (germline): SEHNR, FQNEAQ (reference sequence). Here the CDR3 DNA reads TGTGCCAGCAGCTGGGAGGGAGTGATAGATACGCAGTATTTT. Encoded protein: CASSWEGVIDTQYF.

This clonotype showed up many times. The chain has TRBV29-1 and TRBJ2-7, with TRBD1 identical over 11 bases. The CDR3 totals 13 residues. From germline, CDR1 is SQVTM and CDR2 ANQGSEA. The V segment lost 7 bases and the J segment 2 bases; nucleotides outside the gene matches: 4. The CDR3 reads CSGRTGGTYEQYF. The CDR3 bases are TGCAGCGGTCGGACAGGGGGCACCTACGAGCAGTACTTC.

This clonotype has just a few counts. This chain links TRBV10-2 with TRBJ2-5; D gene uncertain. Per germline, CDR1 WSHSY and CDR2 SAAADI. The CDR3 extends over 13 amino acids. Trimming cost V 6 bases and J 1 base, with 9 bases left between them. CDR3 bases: TGCGCCAGCAGGCGACAAGGCCAAGAGACCCAGTACTTC. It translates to CASRRQGQETQYF.

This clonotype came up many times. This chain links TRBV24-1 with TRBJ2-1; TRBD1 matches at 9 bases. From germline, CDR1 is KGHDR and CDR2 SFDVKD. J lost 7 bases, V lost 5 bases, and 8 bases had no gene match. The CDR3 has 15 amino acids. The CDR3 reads CATSGGTGRLNEQFF. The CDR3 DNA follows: TGTGCCACCAGTGGAGGGACAGGGAGATTGAATGAGCAGTTCTTC.

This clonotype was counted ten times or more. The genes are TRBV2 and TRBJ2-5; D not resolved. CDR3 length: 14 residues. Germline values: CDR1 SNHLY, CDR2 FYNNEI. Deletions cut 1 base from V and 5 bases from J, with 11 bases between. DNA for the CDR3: TGTGCCAGCAGTGAAGTTCAGGTCAAGGAGACCCAGTACTTC. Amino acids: CASSEVQVKETQYF.

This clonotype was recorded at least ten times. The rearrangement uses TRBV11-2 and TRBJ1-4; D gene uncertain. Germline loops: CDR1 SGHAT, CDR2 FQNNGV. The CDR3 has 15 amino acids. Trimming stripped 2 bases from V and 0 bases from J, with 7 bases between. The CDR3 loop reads CASSLFGATNEKLFF. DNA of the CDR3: TGTGCCAGCAGCTTATTTGGTGCAACTAATGAAAAACTGTTTTTT.

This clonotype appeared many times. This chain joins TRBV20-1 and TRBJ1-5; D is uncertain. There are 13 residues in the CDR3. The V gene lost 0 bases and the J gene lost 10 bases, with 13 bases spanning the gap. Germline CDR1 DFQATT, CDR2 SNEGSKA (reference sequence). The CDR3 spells CSARDREKPPQHF. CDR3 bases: TGCAGTGCTAGAGATCGGGAGAAACCCCCCCAGCATTTT.

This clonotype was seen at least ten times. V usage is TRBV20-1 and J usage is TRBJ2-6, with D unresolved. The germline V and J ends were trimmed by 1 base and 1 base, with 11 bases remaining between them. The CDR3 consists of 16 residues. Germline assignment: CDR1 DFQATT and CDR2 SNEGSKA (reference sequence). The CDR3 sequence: CSARAARKSGANVLTF. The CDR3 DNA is TGCAGTGCTAGAGCCGCTCGTAAATCTGGGGCCAACGTCCTGACTTTC.

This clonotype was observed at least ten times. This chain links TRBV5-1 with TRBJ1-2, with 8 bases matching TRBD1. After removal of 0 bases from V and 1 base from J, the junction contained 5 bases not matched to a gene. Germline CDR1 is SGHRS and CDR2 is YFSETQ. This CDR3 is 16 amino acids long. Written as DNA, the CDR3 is TGCGCCAGCAGCTTGGCCGGGACAGGACTTAACTATGGCTACACCTTC. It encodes CASSLAGTGLNYGYTF.

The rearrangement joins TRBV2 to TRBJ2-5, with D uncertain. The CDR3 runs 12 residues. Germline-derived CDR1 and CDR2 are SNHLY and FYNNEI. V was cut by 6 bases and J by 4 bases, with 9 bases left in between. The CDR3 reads CASRGNPETQYF. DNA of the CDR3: TGTGCCAGCAGGGGTAACCCAGAGACCCAGTACTTC.

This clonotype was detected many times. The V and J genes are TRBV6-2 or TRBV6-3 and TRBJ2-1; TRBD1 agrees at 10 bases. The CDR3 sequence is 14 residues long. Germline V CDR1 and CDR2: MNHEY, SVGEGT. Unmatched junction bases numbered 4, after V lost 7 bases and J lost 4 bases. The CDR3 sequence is CASTGTGAYNEQFF. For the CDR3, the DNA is TGTGCCAGCACTGGGACAGGGGCATACAATGAGCAGTTCTTC.

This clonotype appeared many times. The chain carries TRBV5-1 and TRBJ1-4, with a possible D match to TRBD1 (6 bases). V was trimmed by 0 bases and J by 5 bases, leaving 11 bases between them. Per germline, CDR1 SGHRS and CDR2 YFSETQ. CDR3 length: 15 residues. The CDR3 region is CASSLGDTQNEKLFF. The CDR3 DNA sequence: TGCGCCAGCAGCTTGGGGGACACCCAAAATGAAAAACTGTTTTTT.

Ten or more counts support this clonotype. For the CDR3, the DNA is TGCGCCAGCAGTCACCCACTAGTTACCCCCTACAATGAGCAGTTCTTC. Its protein product is CASSHPLVTPYNEQFF. The rearrangement joins TRBV4-1 to TRBJ2-1; possible D gene TRBD2, 5 bases. Trimming shortened V by 6 bases and J by 2 bases, and 17 bases separated the two germline ends. Germline-derived CDR1 and CDR2 are MGHRA and YSYEKL. CDR3 length: 16 residues.

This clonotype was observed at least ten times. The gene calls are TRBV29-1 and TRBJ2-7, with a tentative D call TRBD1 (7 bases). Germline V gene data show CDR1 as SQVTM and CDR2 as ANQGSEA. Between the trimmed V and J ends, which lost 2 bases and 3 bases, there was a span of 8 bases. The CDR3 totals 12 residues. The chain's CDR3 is CSVEQGGYEQYF. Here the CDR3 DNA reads TGCAGCGTTGAACAGGGGGGCTACGAGCAGTACTTC.

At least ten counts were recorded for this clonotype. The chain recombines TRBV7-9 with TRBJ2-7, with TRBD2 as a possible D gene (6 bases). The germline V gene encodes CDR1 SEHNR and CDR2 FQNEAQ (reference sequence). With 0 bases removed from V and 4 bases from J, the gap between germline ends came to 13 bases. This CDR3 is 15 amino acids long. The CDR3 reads CASSLAGGKRYEQYF. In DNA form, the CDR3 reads TGTGCCAGCAGCTTAGCAGGCGGGAAACGGTACGAGCAGTACTTC. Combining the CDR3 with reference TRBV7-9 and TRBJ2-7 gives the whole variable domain DTGVSQNPRHKITKRGQNVTFRCDPISEHNRLYWYRQTLGQGPEFLTYFQNEAQLEKSRLLSDRFSAERPKGSFSTLEIQRTEQGDSAMYLCASSLAGGKRYEQYFGPGTRLTVT.

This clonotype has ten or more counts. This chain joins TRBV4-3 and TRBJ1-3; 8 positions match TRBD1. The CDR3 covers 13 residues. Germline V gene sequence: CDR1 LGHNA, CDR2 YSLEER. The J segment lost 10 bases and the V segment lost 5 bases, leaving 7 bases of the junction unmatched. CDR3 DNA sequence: TGCGCCAGCAGCTCGAGACAGGGGCAGACCATATATTTT. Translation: CASSSRQGQTIYF.

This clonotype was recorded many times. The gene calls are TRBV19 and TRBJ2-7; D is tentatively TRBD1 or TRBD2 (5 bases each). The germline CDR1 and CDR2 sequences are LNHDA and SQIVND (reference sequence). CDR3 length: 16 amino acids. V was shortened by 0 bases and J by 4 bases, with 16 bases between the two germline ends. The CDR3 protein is CASSIDGGTPFYEQYF. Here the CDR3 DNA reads TGTGCCAGTAGTATAGATGGGGGAACGCCTTTTTACGAGCAGTACTTC.

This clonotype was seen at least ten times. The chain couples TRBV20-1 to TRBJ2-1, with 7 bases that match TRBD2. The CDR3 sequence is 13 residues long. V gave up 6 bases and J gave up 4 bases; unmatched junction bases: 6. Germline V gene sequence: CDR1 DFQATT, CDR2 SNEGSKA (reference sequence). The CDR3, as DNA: TGCAGTGCCCCCGGGAGGAGGTACAATGAGCAGTTCTTC. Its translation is CSAPGRRYNEQFF.

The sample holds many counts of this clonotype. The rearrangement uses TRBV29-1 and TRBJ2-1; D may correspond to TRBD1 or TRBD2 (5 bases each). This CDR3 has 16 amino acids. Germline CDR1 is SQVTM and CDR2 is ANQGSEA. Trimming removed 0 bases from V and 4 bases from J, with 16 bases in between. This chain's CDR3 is CSVEDMNRGQYNEQFF. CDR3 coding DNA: TGCAGCGTTGAAGATATGAATCGGGGCCAATACAATGAGCAGTTCTTC.

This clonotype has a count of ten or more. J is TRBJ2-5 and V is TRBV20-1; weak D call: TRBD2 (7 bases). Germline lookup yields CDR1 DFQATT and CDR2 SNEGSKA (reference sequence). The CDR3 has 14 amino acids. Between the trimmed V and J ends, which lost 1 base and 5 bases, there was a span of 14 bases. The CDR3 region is CSARGGGGWETQYF. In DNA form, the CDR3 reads TGCAGTGCTAGAGGGGGAGGGGGTTGGGAGACCCAGTACTTC.